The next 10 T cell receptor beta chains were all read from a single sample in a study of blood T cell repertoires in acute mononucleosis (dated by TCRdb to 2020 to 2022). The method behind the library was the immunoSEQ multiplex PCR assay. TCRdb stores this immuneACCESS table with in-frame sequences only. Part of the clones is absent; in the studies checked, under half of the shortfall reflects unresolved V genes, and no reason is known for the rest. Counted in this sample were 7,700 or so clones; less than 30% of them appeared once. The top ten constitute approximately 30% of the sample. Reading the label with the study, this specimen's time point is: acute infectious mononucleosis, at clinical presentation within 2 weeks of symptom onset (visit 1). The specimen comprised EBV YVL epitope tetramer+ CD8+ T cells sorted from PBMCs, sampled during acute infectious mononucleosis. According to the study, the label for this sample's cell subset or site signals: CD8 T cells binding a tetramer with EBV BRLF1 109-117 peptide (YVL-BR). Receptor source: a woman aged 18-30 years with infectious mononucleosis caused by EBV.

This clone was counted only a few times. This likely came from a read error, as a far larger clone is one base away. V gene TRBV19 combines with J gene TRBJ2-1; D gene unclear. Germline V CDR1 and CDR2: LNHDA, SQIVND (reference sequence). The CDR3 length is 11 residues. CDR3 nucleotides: TGTGTCAGTAGTATGCATAATGAGCAGTTCTTC. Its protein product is CVSSMHNEQFF.

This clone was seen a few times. CDR3 in amino acids: CASSIFRDSSNEQYF. DNA for the CDR3: TGTGCCAGCAGTATCTTCCGGGACTCCTCGAACGAGCAGTACTTC. The chain carries TRBV6-5 and TRBJ2-7, with a weak D call TRBD2 (6 bases). V lost 5 bases and J 5 bases, leaving 19 bases between the germline ends. CDR3 length: 15 residues. The germline V gene has CDR1 MNHEY and CDR2 SVGAGI.

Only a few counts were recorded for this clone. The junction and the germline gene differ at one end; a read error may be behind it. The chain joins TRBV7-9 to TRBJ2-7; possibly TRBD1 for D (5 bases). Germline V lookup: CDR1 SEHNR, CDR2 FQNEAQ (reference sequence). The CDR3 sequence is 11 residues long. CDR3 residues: CASSQGVEQYF. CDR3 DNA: TGCGCCAGCAGCCAAGGGGTCGAGCAGTACTTC.

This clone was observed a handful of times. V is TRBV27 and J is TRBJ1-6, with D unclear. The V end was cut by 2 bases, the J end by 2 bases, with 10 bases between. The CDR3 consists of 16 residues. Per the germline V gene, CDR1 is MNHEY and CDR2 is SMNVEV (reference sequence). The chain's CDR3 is CASSLTPPAYNSPLHF. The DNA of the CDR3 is TGTGCCAGCAGTTTAACCCCACCGGCCTATAATTCACCCCTCCACTTT.

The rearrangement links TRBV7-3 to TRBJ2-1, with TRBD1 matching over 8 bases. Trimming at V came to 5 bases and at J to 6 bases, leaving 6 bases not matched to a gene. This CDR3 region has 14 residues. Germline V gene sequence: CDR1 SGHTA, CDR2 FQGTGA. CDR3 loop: CASSPTTGVNEQFF. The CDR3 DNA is TGTGCCAGCAGCCCGACGACAGGGGTCAATGAGCAGTTCTTC.

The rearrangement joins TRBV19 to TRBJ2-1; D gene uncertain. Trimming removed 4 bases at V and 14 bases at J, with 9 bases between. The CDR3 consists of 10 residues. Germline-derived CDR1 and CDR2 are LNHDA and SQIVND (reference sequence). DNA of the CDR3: TGTGCCAGTAGTAAGTACAATGAGTTCTTC. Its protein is CASSKYNEFF.

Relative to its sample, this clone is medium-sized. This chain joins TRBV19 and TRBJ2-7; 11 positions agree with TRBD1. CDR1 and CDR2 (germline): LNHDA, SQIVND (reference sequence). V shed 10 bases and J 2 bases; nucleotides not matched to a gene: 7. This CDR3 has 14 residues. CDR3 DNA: TGTGCCACATGGGACAGGGGGTATACCTACGAGCAGTACTTC. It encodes CATWDRGYTYEQYF.

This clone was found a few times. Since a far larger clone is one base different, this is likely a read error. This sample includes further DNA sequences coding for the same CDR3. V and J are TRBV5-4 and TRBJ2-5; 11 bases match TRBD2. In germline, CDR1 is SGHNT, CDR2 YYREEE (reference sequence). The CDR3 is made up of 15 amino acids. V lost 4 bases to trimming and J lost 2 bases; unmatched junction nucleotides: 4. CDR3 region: CASSLLAGEQETQYF. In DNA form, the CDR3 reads TGTGCCAGCAGCCTACTAGCGGGGGAACAAGAGACCCAGTACTTC.

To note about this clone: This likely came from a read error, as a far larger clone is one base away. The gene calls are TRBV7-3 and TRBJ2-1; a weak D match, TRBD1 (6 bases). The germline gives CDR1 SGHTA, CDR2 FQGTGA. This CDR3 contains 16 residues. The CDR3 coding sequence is TGTACCAGCAGCTTAAGGGGGTTGGACAGCTACAATGAGCAGTTCTTC. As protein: CTSSLRGLDSYNEQFF.

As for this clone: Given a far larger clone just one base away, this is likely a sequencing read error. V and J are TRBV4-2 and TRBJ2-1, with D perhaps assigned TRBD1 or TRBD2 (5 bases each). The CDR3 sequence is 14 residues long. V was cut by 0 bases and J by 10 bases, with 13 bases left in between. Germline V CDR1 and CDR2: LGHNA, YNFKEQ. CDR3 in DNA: TGTGCCAGCAGCCAAGAACGGGGCTCCTACGAGCAGTTCTTC. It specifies CASSQERGSYEQFF.